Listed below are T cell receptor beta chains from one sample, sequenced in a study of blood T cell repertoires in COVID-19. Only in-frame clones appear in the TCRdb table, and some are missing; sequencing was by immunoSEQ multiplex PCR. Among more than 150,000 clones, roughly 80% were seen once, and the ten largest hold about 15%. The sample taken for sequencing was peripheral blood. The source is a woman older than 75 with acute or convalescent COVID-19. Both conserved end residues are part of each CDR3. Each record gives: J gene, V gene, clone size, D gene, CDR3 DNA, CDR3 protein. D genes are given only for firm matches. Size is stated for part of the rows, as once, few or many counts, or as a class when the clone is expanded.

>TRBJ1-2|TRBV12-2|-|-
TGTGCAAGTCGCTTAGCACAGGGGGCTGGGGGCTACACCTTC
CASRLAQGAGGYTF
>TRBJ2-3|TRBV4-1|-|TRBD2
TGCGCCAGCAGCACTAGCGGACCGAATACGCAGTATTTT
CASSTSGPNTQYF
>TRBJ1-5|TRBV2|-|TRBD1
TGTGCCAGCAGTGCAGGACAGGGGGGAGGTCAGCCCCAGCATTTT
CASSAGQGGGQPQHF
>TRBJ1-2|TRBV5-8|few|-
TGTGCCAGCAGCTTGAAGGGGCCACCTAACTATGGCTACACCTTC
CASSLKGPPNYGYTF
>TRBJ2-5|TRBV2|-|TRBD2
TGTGCCAGCAGAATGACCGGGACTAGCGGTGAGACCCAGTACTTC
CASRMTGTSGETQYF
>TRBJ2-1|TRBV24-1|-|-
TGTGCCACCAGTGAGAACAGGGGCCGCGGGGTTAATGAGCAGTTCTTC
CATSENRGRGVNEQFF
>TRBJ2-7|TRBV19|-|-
TGTGCCAGTAGTATCAAGAGCGGAGCCTCCTACGAGCAGTACTTC
CASSIKSGASYEQYF
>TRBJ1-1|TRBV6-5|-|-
TGTGCCAGCAGGAGAGGGAACACTGAAGCTTTCTTT
CASRRGNTEAFF
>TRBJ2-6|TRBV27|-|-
TGTGCCAGCAGTTTCGGTGTCTCAGGGGCCAACGTCCTGACTTTC
CASSFGVSGANVLTF
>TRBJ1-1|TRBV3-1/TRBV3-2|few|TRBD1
TGTGCCAGCAGGGACAGGGGGGGCACTGAAGCTTTCTTT
CASRDRGGTEAFF
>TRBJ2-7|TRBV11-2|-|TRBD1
TGTGCCAGCAGCTTATACGGGACAGGGGAAAAGCAGTACTTC
CASSLYGTGEKQYF
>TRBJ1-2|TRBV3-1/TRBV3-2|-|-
TGTGCCAGCAGCCAAGATCCGACAGGATCGGAAGGCTACACCTTC
CASSQDPTGSEGYTF
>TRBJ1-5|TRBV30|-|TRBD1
TGTGCCTGGAGTACAGGACAGGCTCAGCCCCAGCATTTT
CAWSTGQAQPQHF